This T cell receptor beta chain was observed in a study of T-cell memory formation after mild COVID-19. Looking at the study overall: Across donors, TCR clusters were largely donor specific. Findings of the study overall: Mostly located in CM and EM were contracting CD4+ clones, with contracting CD8+ clones located in EMRA. The study detected some responding clones in pre-infection memory, suggesting cross-reactive memory joined.

This clonotype was seen repeatedly, ten times or more. Its antigen is not known. Germline values: CDR1 SGHRS, CDR2 YFSETQ. The CDR3 is 16 amino acids. The V gene lost 7 bases and the J gene lost 4 bases, with 18 bases spanning the gap. Libraries for TCRalpha and TCRbeta carried sample barcodes and unique molecular identifiers via 5'RACE. TCRdb reprocessed the 5' RACE reads with MiXCR, giving one entry per CDR3 protein. There are around 390,000 distinct CDR3 sequences in the sample; 16% occur only once, and about a fifth lies in the top ten. J is TRBJ2-6 and V is TRBV5-1, with D maybe TRBD2 (5 bases). The sequencing input was PBMCs or a T cell subset sorted from them (not recorded which). The receptor's source is a young man who had mild COVID-19 (a few samples of this study predate the infection). Cell type and time point are not known. CDR3 sequence (DNA): TGCGCCAGCGGATCGACCGGGAATATAGGGGCCAACGTCCTGACTTTC. Translation gives CASGSTGNIGANVLTF.